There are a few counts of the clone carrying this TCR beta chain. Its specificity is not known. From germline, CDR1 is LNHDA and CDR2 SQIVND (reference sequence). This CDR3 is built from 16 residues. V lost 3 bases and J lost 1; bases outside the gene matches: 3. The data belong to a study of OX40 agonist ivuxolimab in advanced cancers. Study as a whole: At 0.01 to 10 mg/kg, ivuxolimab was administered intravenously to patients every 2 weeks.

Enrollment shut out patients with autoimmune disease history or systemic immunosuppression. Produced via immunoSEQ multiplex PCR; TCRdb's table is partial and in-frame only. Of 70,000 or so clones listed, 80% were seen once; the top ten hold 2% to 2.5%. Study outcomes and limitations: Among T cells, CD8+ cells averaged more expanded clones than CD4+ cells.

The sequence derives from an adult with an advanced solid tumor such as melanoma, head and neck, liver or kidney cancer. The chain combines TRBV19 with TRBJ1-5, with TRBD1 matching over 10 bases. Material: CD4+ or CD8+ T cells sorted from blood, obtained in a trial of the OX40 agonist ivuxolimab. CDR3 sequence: CASSMTGGQSNQPQHF. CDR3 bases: TGTGCCAGTAGTATGACAGGGGGCCAAAGCAATCAGCCCCAGCATTTT.